This TCR beta chain is from a study of blood T cells in healthy people across ages. The second PCR ran about 6 to 11 cycles with a sample-barcoded 5' primer and J-beta primers. TCRdb reprocessed the 5' RACE reads via MiXCR and lists one record per CDR3 protein. The table records around 820,000 distinct CDR3 sequences, about 25% of them present only once. Isolating PBMCs gave at least 6 million of these cells per sample. Study outcomes and limitations: Older age coincided with a roughly linear decline in TCR beta diversity per million T cells.

The V and J ends lost 4 bases and 4 bases, in that order; junction bases with no gene match: 8. There are 15 residues in the CDR3. The germline gives CDR1 KGHSH, CDR2 LQKENI. Regarding this clonotype: The antigen is not known.

This sample was also put to use in a study of T cells of mothers and their children. That source reports: For cDNA synthesis, the complete extracted RNA was used (roughly 1.5 ug per 15 ul). An overlap that was slightly higher, though non-significant, was seen in related mother-child pairs versus unrelated pairs.

The chain has TRBV18 and TRBJ1-1; the match to TRBD1 covers 8 bases. What was sequenced was blood. This TCR came from a boy aged 5-17 years in good health. CDR3 DNA sequence: TGTGCCAGCTCACAGGCAGGGGGCGTTGGCACTGAAGCTTTCTTT. Its translation is CASSQAGGVGTEAFF.